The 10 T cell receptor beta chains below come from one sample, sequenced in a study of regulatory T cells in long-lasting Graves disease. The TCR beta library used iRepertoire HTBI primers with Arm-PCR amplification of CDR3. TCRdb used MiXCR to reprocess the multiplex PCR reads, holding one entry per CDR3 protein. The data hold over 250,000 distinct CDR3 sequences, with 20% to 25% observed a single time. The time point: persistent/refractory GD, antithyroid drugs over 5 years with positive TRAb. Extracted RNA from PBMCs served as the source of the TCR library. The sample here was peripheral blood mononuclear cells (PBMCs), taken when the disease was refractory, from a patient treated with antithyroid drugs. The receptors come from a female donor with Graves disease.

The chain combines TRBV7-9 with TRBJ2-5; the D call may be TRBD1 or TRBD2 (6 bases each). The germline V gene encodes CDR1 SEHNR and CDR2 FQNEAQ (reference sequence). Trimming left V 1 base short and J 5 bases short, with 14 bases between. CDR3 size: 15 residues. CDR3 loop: CASSLGAGHAETQYF. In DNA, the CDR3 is TGTGCCAGCAGCTTAGGGGCGGGACACGCGGAGACCCAGTACTTC.

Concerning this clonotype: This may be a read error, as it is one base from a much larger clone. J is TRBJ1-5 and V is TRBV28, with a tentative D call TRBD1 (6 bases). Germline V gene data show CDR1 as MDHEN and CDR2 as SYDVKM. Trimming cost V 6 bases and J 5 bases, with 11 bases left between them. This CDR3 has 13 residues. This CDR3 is CASRPAGDQPQHF. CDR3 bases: TGTGCCAGCAGACCTGCAGGGGATCAGCCCCAGCATTTT. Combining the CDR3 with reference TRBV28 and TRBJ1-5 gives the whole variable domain DVKVTQSSRYLVKRTGEKVFLECVQDMDHENMFWYRQDPGLGLRLIYFSYDVKMKEKGDIPEGYSVSREKKERFSLILESASTNQTSMYLCASRPAGDQPQHFGDGTRLSIL.

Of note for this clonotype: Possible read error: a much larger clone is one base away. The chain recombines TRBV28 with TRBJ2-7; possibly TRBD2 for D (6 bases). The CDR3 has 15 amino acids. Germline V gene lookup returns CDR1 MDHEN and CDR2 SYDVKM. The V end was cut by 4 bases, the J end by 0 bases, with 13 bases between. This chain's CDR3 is CASSSFAGNSYEQYF. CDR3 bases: TGTGCCAGCAGTTCATTTGCGGGAAACTCCTACGAGCAGTACTTC.

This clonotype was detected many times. DNA of the CDR3: TGTGCCAGCAGTACAAAGCTTGGGGGGCAGGGTGAAAAACTGTTTTTT. This gives the protein CASSTKLGGQGEKLFF. V and J are TRBV6-1 and TRBJ1-4, with TRBD1 as a possible D gene (6 bases). The CDR3 spans 16 residues. Between the trimmed V and J ends, which lost 5 bases and 7 bases, there was a span of 20 bases. The germline gives CDR1 MNHNS, CDR2 SASEGT.

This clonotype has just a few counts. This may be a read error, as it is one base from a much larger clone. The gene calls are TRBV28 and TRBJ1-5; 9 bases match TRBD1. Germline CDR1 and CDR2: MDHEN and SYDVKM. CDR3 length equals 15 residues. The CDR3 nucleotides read TGTGCCAGCAGAACCCCAGGGACAGGGTTTCAGTCCCAGCATTTT. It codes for CASRTPGTGFQSQHF.

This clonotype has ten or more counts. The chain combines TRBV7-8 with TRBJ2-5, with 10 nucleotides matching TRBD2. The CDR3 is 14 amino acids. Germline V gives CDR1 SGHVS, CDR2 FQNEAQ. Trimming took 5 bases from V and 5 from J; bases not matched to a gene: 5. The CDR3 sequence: CASSPGLARETQYF. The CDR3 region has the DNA TGTGCCAGCAGCCCGGGACTAGCGAGGGAGACCCAGTACTTC. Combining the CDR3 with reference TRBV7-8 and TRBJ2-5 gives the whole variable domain GAGVSQSPRYKVAKRGQDVALRCDPISGHVSLFWYQQALGQGPEFLTYFQNEAQLDKSGLPSDRFFAERPEGSVSTLKIQRTQQEDSAVYLCASSPGLARETQYFGPGTRLLVL.

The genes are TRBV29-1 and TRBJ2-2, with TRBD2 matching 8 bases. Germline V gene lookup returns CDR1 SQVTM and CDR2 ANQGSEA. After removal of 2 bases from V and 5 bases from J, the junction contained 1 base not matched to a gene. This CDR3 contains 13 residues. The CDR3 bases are TGCAGCGTTGAATCGGGGGGGACCGGGGAGCTGTTTTTT. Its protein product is CSVESGGTGELFF.

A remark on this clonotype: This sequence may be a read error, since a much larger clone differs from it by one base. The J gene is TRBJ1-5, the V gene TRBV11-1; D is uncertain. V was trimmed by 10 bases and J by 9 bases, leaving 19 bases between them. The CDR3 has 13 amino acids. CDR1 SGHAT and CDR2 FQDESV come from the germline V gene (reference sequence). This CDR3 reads CANSSGDLGPQHF. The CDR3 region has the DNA TGTGCCAACAGTTCGGGAGATTTAGGGCCCCAGCATTTT.

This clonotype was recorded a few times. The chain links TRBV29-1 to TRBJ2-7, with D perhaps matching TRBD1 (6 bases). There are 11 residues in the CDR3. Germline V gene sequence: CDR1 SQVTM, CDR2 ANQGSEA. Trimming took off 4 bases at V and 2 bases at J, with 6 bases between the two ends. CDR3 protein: CSVGGPYEQYF. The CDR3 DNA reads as TGCAGCGTTGGGGGGCCCTACGAGCAGTACTTC.

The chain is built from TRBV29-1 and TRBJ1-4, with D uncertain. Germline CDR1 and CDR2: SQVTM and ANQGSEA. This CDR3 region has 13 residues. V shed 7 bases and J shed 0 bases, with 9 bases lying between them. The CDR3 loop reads CSGYTATNEKLFF. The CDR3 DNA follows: TGCAGCGGGTACACCGCAACTAATGAAAAACTGTTTTTT.